This T cell receptor (beta chain) was retrieved from a study of response to subunit inactivated influenza vaccine. The study, taken as a whole, reports: Authors proposed each seasonal influenza vaccination draws in few new T cells.

The ends were cut back, 4 bases at V and 1 base at J, with 8 bases in the middle. Germline V lookup: CDR1 GTSNPN, CDR2 SVGIG (reference sequence). The CDR3 length is 12 residues. TCRdb recomputed calls from the RT-PCR reads with MiXCR, one row per CDR3 protein. The table has about 160,000 distinct CDR3 sequences, under 13% seen once. This clonotype has a handful of counts. What it binds is not known. The sequenced sample was non-naive T cells sorted from PBMCs, obtained around seven weeks after vaccination. This TCR derives from a man aged 45-65 years who received an inactivated influenza vaccine. V is TRBV30 and J is TRBJ2-7; D gene uncertain. CDR3 in DNA: TGTGCCTGGAATGACGGTTCCTACGAGCAGTACTTC. It translates to CAWNDGSYEQYF.